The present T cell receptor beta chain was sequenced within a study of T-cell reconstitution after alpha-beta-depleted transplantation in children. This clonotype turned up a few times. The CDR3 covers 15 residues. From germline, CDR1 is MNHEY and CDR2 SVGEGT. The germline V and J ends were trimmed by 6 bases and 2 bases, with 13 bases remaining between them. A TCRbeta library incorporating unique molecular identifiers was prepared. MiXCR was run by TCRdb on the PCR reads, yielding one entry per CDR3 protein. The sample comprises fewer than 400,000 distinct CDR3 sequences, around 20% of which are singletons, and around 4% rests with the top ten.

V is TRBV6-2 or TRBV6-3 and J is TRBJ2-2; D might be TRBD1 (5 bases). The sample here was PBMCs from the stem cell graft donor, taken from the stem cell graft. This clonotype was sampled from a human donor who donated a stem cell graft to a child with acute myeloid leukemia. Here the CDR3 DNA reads TGTGCCAGCAGAACAGGATTCTCCAACACCGGGGAGCTGTTTTTT. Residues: CASRTGFSNTGELFF.